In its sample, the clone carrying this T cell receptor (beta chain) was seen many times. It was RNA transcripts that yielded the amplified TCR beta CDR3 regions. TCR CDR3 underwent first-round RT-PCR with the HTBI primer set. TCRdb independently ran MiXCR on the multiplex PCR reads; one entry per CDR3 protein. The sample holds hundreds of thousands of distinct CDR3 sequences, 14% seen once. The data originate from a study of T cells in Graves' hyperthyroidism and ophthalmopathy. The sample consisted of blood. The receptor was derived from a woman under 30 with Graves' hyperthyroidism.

CDR3 coding DNA: TGTGCCAGCCTAGGGCCCTACAATGAGCAGTTCTTC. Amino acid sequence: CASLGPYNEQFF. The rearrangement uses TRBV28 and TRBJ2-1; no clear D gene. The length of the CDR3 is 12 residues. Between the trimmed V and J ends, which lost 8 bases and 2 bases, there was a span of 7 bases. The V gene's germline CDR1 is MDHEN and CDR2 SYDVKM.